The 2 T cell receptor beta chains reported below all come from one sample, sequenced in a study of yellow fever vaccine responses in identical twins. MiXCR was run by TCRdb on the RT-PCR reads, yielding one entry per CDR3 protein. The table has thousands of distinct CDR3 sequences, over 75% seen once; the top ten hold roughly 1.7%. The source material was T cells from blood (PBMCs), unsorted or a sorted subset (not recorded which), sampled before or after yellow fever vaccination (not recorded which). All receptors come from a young woman who received the yellow fever vaccine.

The chain is built from TRBV11-2 and TRBJ1-6; D call uncertain. The germline CDR1 and CDR2 sequences are SGHAT and FQNNGV. The CDR3 totals 18 residues. Trimming took 0 bases from V and 0 from J, leaving 12 bases between them. The CDR3 protein is CASSLEKLTFSYNSPLHF. The CDR3 nucleotides are TGTGCCAGCAGCTTAGAGAAGTTGACGTTCTCCTATAATTCACCCCTCCACTTT.

The rearrangement uses TRBV12-3 or TRBV12-4 and TRBJ2-7; TRBD1 matches at 7 bases. With V trimmed by 4 bases and J by 5 bases, 11 bases remained unmatched. There are 15 residues in the CDR3. In nucleotides, the CDR3 is TGTGCCAGCAGTTCGTTGACAGGGTTCAAGGACGAGCAGTACTTC. Amino acids: CASSSLTGFKDEQYF.